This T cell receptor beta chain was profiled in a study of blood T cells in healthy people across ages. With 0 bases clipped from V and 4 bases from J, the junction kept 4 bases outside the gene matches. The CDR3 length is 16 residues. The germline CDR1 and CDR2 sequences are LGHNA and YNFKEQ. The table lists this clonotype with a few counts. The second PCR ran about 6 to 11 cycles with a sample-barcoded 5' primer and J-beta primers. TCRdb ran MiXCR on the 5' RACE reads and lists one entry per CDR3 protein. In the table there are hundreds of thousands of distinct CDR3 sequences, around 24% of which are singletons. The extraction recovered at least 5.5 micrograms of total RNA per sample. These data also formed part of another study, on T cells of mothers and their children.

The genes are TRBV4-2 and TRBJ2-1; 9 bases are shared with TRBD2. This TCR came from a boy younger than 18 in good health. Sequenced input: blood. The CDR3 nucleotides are TGTGCCAGCAGCCAAGAATCGACTAGCGGTTACAATGAGCAGTTCTTC. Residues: CASSQESTSGYNEQFF.